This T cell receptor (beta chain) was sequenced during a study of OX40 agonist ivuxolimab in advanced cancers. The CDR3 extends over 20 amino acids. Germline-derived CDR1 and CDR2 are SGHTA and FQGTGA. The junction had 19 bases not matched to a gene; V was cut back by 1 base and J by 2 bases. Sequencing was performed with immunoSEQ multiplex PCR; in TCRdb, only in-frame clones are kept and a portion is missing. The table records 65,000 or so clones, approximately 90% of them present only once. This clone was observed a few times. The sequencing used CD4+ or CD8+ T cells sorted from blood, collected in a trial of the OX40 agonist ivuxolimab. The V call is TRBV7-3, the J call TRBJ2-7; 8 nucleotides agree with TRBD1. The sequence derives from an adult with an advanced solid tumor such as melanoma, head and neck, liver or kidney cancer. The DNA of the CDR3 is TGTGCCAGCAGCTTAAAGTTAGTAGGCAGGGGGCATAGGAGCCCCTACGAGCAGTACTTC. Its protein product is CASSLKLVGRGHRSPYEQYF.